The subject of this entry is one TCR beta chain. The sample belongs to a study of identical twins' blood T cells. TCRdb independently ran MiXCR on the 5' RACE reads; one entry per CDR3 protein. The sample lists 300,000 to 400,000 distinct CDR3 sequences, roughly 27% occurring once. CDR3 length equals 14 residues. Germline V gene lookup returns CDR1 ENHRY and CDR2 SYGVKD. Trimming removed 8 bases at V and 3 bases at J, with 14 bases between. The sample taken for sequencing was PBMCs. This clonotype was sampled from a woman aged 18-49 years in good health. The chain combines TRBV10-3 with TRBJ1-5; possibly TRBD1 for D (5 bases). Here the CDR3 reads CAIGPRGLNQPQHF. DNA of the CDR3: TGTGCCATCGGTCCTCGGGGCCTCAATCAGCCCCAGCATTTT.